This entry is about one T cell receptor beta chain. Its antigen remains unknown. The sample is drawn from a study of vaccination effects on CD4 cells after COVID-19. In germline, CDR1 is SGHVS, CDR2 FNYEAQ. V lost 2 bases and J lost 12; bases outside the gene matches: 8. The CDR3 extends over 13 amino acids. The table came from immunoSEQ multiplex PCR; TCRdb's copy has only in-frame clones and leaves some out. The sample lists 23,000 or so clones, about three quarters occurring once. Before sequencing took place, the ViraFEST assay used viral peptide pools to expand antigen-specific CD4+ T cells. Culturing for around ten days preceded CD4+ T cell isolation. Neither prior SARS-CoV-2 infection nor positive nucleocapsid antibodies were present in the vaccine recipients. Half-medium changes using IL-2 medium occurred on days 3 and 7.

Sequencing used CD4+ T cells from PBMCs cultured with SARS-CoV-2 spike peptides, obtained before COVID-19 vaccination. The receptor was isolated from a human donor who received a COVID-19 vaccine. This chain connects TRBV7-6 to TRBJ1-2, with TRBD1 identical over 8 bases. CDR3 sequence (DNA): TGTGCCAGCAGCTTAACGGAGCAGGGGGCGAACACCTTC. Its translation is CASSLTEQGANTF.